These 9 T cell receptor beta chains were sequenced from one sample in a study of neurological immune-mediated disorders. TCRdb ran MiXCR on the 5' RACE reads and lists one entry per CDR3 protein. The sample contains tens of thousands of distinct CDR3 sequences, roughly 18% of which appear only once. The specimen sequenced was PBMCs. These receptors all stem from a woman aged 35 to 49 in good health.

This clonotype appeared many times. V usage is TRBV6-1 and J usage is TRBJ1-5, with 11 bases identical to TRBD1. The CDR3 is 16 amino acids. Germline V gene sequence: CDR1 MNHNS, CDR2 SASEGT. Trimming at V came to 7 bases and at J to 6 bases, leaving 11 bases not matched to a gene. Here the CDR3 reads CASIPRPGQGGQPQHF. CDR3 DNA: TGTGCCAGCATACCCAGACCGGGACAGGGGGGTCAGCCCCAGCATTTT.

Note on this clonotype: With a much larger clone just one base away, this may be a read error. V gene TRBV7-9 combines with J gene TRBJ2-3; D unclear. The CDR3 is 16 amino acids. With 2 bases removed from V and 0 bases from J, the gap between germline ends came to 12 bases. Germline CDR1 is SEHNR and CDR2 is FQNEAQ (reference sequence). The CDR3, as DNA: TGTGCCAGCAGCTTACTAAAGGCGTCTAGCACAGATACGCAGTATTTT. Amino acid sequence: CASSLLKASSTDTQYF.

In its sample, this clonotype was seen many times. The V call is TRBV6-2 or TRBV6-3, the J call TRBJ2-1; TRBD1 matches at 7 bases. The CDR3 is made up of 12 amino acids. The J segment lost 15 bases and the V segment lost 6 bases, leaving 11 bases of the junction unmatched. Germline V CDR1 and CDR2: MNHEY, SVGEGT. The CDR3 nucleotides read TGTGCCAGCAGGGAACAGGGGATGCGAGGGTTCTTC. It specifies CASREQGMRGFF.

This clonotype occurred many times. This chain joins TRBV20-1 and TRBJ1-2; D is possibly TRBD1 (6 bases). Germline CDR1 is DFQATT and CDR2 is SNEGSKA (reference sequence). Trimming pared 1 base from V and 8 bases from J, leaving 29 bases between. CDR3 size: 18 residues. The CDR3 here is CSARAPGGQLSRNQGYTF. Here the CDR3 DNA reads TGCAGTGCTAGAGCGCCCGGCGGACAGCTCTCCCGGAATCAGGGCTACACCTTC.

This clonotype has a count of ten or more. The genes are TRBV6-6 and TRBJ2-1; D is ambiguous. V lost 3 bases to trimming and J lost 8 bases, with 8 bases between them. The CDR3 runs 12 residues. Germline CDR1 and CDR2: MNHNY and SVGAGI (reference sequence). CDR3 DNA: TGTGCCAGCAGTTATTCACCGGATGAGCAGTTCTTC. As protein: CASSYSPDEQFF.

V gene TRBV15 combines with J gene TRBJ1-6; D is possibly TRBD1 (6 bases). Trimming shortened V by 3 bases and J by 9 bases, and 15 bases separated the two germline ends. The CDR3 is 15 residues long. CDR1 and CDR2 (germline): LNHNV, YYDKDF (reference sequence). CDR3 in amino acids: CATSRGHSEGSPLHF. CDR3 in DNA: TGTGCCACCAGCAGGGGACACTCTGAGGGTTCACCCCTCCACTTT. The full variable domain, its missing parts supplied by reference TRBV15 and TRBJ1-6, is DAMVIQNPRYQVTQFGKPVTLSCSQTLNHNVMYWYQQKSSQAPKLLFHYYDKDFNNEADTPDNFQSRRPNTSFCFLDIRSPGLGDTAMYLCATSRGHSEGSPLHFGNGTRLTVT.

The V gene is TRBV6-5, the J gene TRBJ1-6, with TRBD1 matching over 8 bases. This CDR3 comprises 16 residues. V dropped 2 bases and J dropped 14; count of bases not matched to a gene: 14. CDR1 is MNHEY, CDR2 SVGAGI, per germline. The CDR3 DNA follows: TGTGCCAGCAGTTACGTCCAGACAGGGGCTTCTCTTGCCCTCCACTTT. It translates to CASSYVQTGASLALHF.

In this sample, this clonotype turned up many times. This chain links TRBV15 with TRBJ2-5; 8 bases align to TRBD1. There are 13 residues in the CDR3. J was trimmed by 5 bases and V by 5 bases; bases with no gene match: 4. Germline lookup yields CDR1 LNHNV and CDR2 YYDKDF (reference sequence). The CDR3 bases are TGTGCCACCAGCGCTCGACAGGGGGAGACCCAGTACTTC. Residues: CATSARQGETQYF.

This clonotype has a count of ten or more. This rearrangement joins TRBV29-1 to TRBJ1-5; no clear D gene. Germline CDR1 SQVTM, CDR2 ANQGSEA. The V gene lost 3 bases and the J gene lost 6 bases, with 24 bases spanning the gap. The CDR3 sequence is 17 residues long. CDR3 nucleotides: TGCAGCGTTGAGCTTCTGAGGGAAGGAAGATTCGGTCAGCCCCAGCATTTT. Translating it yields CSVELLREGRFGQPQHF.